This TCR beta chain is from a study of graft-versus-host responses after intestinal transplantation. Study-level background: Transplantation in recipients was multivisceral, liver-intestinal, or isolated intestinal. The study's findings and limits: The marrow of recipients harbored GvH clones, and ileum or blood showed some of them first.

With 0 bases removed from V and 9 bases from J, the gap between germline ends came to 14 bases. Germline V lookup: CDR1 MNHEY, CDR2 SVGAGI. This CDR3 has 14 residues. Repertoires were generated with immunoSEQ multiplex PCR, while TCRdb's copy carries only in-frame clones and drops some. The table records over 75,000 clones, roughly 84% of them present only once. This clone has just one count. Antigen specificity is unknown. The gene calls are TRBV6-5 and TRBJ1-1; D is undetermined. The sequence came from a human donor who was the organ donor for an intestinal transplant. The specimen comprised unstimulated CD8+ T cells sorted from spleen or lymph node cells, sampled before transplant. CDR3 loop: CASSYSSARLQAFF. The CDR3 nucleotides are TGTGCCAGCAGTTACTCGTCGGCCAGATTACAAGCTTTCTTT.